The text below deals with one T cell receptor beta chain. The antigen remains unidentified. Libraries were prepared by immunoSEQ multiplex PCR; TCRdb keeps only in-frame clonotypes and omits some of them. Here the sample spans approximately 200,000 clones, roughly 81% being singletons. The ends lost 2 bases at V and 2 bases at J; junction bases unmatched: 8. Germline values: CDR1 SGDLS, CDR2 YYNGEE. The CDR3 consists of 16 residues. This entry belongs to a study of cytomegalovirus exposure and HLA in healthy donors. Findings and caveats of the study: In the 120 or so validation repertoires, approximately 93% of cluster scores exceeded 0, per a later analysis. Three of the chains that were CMV-associated were confirmed in vitro to be specific for CMV antigens. The listing of 150 to 200 TCR beta chains classed them as cytomegalovirus-associated.

The chain couples TRBV9 to TRBJ2-7; TRBD2 aligns across 9 bases. The clonotype originates from a woman aged 30 to 39 in good health and CMV-seronegative. The sample consisted of PBMCs. The CDR3 DNA reads as TGTGCCAGCAGCGTGGGTAGCGGGGGCCTTACCTACGAGCAGTACTTC. Its translation is CASSVGSGGLTYEQYF.